This T cell receptor (beta chain) came from a study of T cells in Graves' hyperthyroidism and ophthalmopathy. The investigators amplified TCR beta CDR3 regions from RNA transcripts. The HTBI primer set served for first-round RT-PCR of the TCR CDR3. TCRdb processed the multiplex PCR reads anew with MiXCR; each CDR3 protein has one entry. The data show hundreds of thousands of distinct CDR3 sequences, around a sixth seen once. This CDR3 region has 14 residues. The V end was cut by 5 bases, the J end by 5 bases, with 17 bases between. Germline assignment: CDR1 DFQATT and CDR2 SNEGSKA (reference sequence). The table lists this clonotype with many counts.

Sequencing used blood. This TCR derives from a woman aged 50 to 65 with Graves' hyperthyroidism that later progressed to Graves' ophthalmopathy. This chain joins TRBV20-1 and TRBJ2-3; no definite D call. CDR3 nucleotides: TGCAGTGCTCACCGGGCCGGCGCAGGAGATACGCAGTATTTT. Amino acids: CSAHRAGAGDTQYF.